This T cell receptor beta chain was profiled in a study of neurological immune-mediated disorders. Study-wide points: Private repertoires in all groups were suggested by the absence of shared CDR3 amino acid sequences among expanded clones across subjects. No clinical or MRI feature was associated with the multiple sclerosis repertoire cluster.

In this sample, this clonotype turned up many times. Its specificity is unknown. Trimming took 4 bases from V and 0 from J, leaving 10 bases between them. The CDR3 is made up of 14 amino acids. Germline lookup yields CDR1 SGHRS and CDR2 YFSETQ. As for the cDNA, it was generated by 5'RACE with 10-nucleotide random UMIs. A single record per CDR3 protein comes from TCRdb applying MiXCR to the 5' RACE reads. The table records some 120,000 distinct CDR3 sequences, about 3.2% of them present only once. Sequencing used PBMCs. The V and J genes are TRBV5-1 and TRBJ1-1; tentative D call: TRBD1 (6 bases). This TCR was sampled from a woman in her thirties with multiple sclerosis. The CDR3: CASSVDSLNTEAFF. CDR3 nucleotide sequence: TGCGCCAGCAGCGTGGACAGCTTGAACACTGAAGCTTTCTTT.